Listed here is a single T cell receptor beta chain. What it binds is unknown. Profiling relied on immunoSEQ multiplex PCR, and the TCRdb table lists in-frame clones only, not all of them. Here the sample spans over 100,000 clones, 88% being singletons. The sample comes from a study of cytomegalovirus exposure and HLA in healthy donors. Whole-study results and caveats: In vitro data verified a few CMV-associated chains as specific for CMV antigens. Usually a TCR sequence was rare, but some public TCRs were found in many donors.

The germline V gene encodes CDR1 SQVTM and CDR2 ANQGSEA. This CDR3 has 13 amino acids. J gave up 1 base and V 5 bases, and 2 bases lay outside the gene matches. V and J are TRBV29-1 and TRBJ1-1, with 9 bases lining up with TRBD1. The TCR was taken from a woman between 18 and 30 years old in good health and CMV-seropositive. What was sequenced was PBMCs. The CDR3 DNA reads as TGCAGCGTTTGGACAGGGGCGAACACTGAAGCTTTCTTT. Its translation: CSVWTGANTEAFF.